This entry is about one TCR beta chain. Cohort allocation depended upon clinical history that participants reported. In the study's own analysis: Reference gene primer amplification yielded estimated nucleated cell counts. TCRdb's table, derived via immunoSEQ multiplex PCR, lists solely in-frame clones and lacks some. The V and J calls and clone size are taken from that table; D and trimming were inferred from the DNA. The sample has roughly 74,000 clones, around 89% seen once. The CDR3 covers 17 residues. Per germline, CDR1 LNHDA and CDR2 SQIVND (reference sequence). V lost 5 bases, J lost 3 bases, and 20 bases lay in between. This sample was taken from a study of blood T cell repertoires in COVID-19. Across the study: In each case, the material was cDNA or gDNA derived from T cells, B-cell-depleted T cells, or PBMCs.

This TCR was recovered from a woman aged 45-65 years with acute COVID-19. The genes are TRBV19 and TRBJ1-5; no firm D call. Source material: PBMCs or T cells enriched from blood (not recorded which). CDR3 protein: CASSALSGTQYNQPQHF. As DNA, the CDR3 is TGTGCCAGTAGTGCCCTTAGCGGAACTCAATACAATCAGCCCCAGCATTTT. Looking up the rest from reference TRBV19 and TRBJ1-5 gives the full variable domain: DGGITQSPKYLFRKEGQNVTLSCEQNLNHDAMYWYRQDPGQGLRLIYYSQIVNDFQKGDIAEGYSVSREKKESFPLTVTSAQKNPTAFYLCASSALSGTQYNQPQHFGDGTRLSIL.